One sample yielded the 26 T cell receptor beta chains listed below, sequenced in a study of vaccination effects on CD4 cells after COVID-19. This table comes from immunoSEQ multiplex PCR, and its TCRdb copy is limited to in-frame clones, with some not included. The data contain about 33,000 clones, approximately 76% of them singletons. These receptors' targets are unknown. ViraFEST used viral peptide pools to expand antigen-specific CD4+ T cells before sequencing. Scientists isolated CD4+ T cells after a roughly 10-day culture period ended. The participants, recipients of two vaccine doses, got either BNT162b2 or mRNA-1273. The sequencing here drew on CD4+ T cells from PBMCs cultured with HCoV-229E spike peptides, taken after COVID-19 vaccination. These receptors all come from a human donor who received a COVID-19 vaccine.

This clone was picked up a small number of times. The chain carries TRBV18 and TRBJ1-1; possibly TRBD1 for D (6 bases). V lost 3 bases and J lost 1, with 15 bases in between. Germline CDR1 is KGHSH and CDR2 is LQKENI. The CDR3 contains 16 residues. Here the CDR3 reads CASSPPGARGNTEAFF. In nucleotides, the CDR3 is TGTGCCAGCTCACCTCCAGGGGCCCGAGGGAACACTGAAGCTTTCTTT.

The V gene is TRBV10-1, the J gene TRBJ1-6; D possibly corresponds to TRBD1 (5 bases). Germline assignment: CDR1 WNHNN and CDR2 SYGVQD (reference sequence). Between the trimmed V and J ends, which lost 3 bases and 7 bases, there was a span of 7 bases. This CDR3 region has 13 residues. The CDR3: CASSDRANSPLHF. CDR3 nucleotides: TGCGCCAGCAGTGACAGGGCCAATTCACCCCTCCACTTT.

By share, this clone counts as medium-sized. The chain has TRBV7-7 and TRBJ1-4, with D hard to call. V lost 4 bases to trimming and J lost 5 bases, with 14 bases between them. The germline V gene has CDR1 SSHAT and CDR2 FNYEAQ (reference sequence). This CDR3 comprises 15 residues. CDR3 coding DNA: TGTGCCAGCAGCTCCGGTCGGGGTTCAAATGAAAAACTGTTTTTT. Its translation is CASSSGRGSNEKLFF.

CDR3 loop: CASTPGGDRGLENTIYF. CDR3 in DNA: TGTGCCAGCACCCCAGGGGGGGACAGGGGCTTGGAGAACACCATATATTTT. The chain links TRBV11-2 to TRBJ1-3, with 10 bases that match TRBD1. This CDR3 region has 17 residues. CDR1 is SGHAT and CDR2 is FQNNGV in the germline V gene. V trimming: 7 bases; J trimming: 7 bases; junction bases outside the gene matches: 16. The full variable domain, with the rest looked up from reference TRBV11-2 and TRBJ1-3, is EAGVAQSPRYKIIEKRQSVAFWCNPISGHATLYWYQQILGQGPKLLIQFQNNGVVDDSQLPKDRFSAERLKGVDSTLKIQPAKLEDSAVYLCASTPGGDRGLENTIYFGEGSWLTVV.

V gene TRBV18 combines with J gene TRBJ1-3; 7 bases align to TRBD1. In germline, CDR1 is KGHSH, CDR2 LQKENI. V lost 6 bases, J lost 0 bases, and 8 bases stayed unmatched. CDR3 length: 16 amino acids. The CDR3 bases are TGTGCCAGCTCCCAGGGACAGCTAGACTCTGGAAACACCATATATTTT. Residues: CASSQGQLDSGNTIYF.

V and J are TRBV5-4 and TRBJ1-4; 10 nucleotides match TRBD1. This CDR3 spans 20 amino acids. Germline V gene sequence: CDR1 SGHNT, CDR2 YYREEE (reference sequence). J lost 0 bases, V lost 0 bases, and 11 bases had no gene match. For the CDR3, the DNA is TGTGCCAGCAGCTTGGTCTCCGGGACAGGGGTTTCCTCAACTAATGAAAAACTGTTTTTT. As protein: CASSLVSGTGVSSTNEKLFF.

The chain links TRBV10-1 to TRBJ1-5, with a weak D call TRBD1 (6 bases). V shed 3 bases and J shed 4 bases, with 19 bases lying between them. The CDR3 has 17 residues. CDR1 is WNHNN, CDR2 SYGVQD, per germline (reference sequence). The CDR3 spells CASSDPGTPELNQPQHF. DNA for the CDR3: TGCGCCAGCAGTGACCCGGGGACACCGGAGCTTAATCAGCCCCAGCATTTT.

J is TRBJ2-7 and V is TRBV2; D possibly corresponds to TRBD2 (6 bases). CDR1 and CDR2 (germline): SNHLY, FYNNEI. This CDR3 comprises 14 residues. Trimming shortened V by 2 bases and J by 3 bases, and 11 bases separated the two germline ends. DNA for the CDR3: TGTGCCAGCAGTGAACCCGGGACTCGCTACGAGCAGTACTTC. This translates into CASSEPGTRYEQYF.

This clone was detected once. This chain joins TRBV7-9 and TRBJ1-5, with 11 positions matching TRBD1. Germline V CDR1 and CDR2: SEHNR, FQNEAQ (reference sequence). Germline trimming cut 4 bases from V and 7 bases from J; bases unmatched to any gene: 6. The CDR3 loop spans 15 amino acids. CDR3: CASSSSGTGGQPQHF. CDR3 bases: TGTGCCAGCAGCTCATCCGGGACAGGGGGACAGCCCCAGCATTTT.

The chain couples TRBV5-1 to TRBJ1-3; 10 nucleotides line up with TRBD1. With 0 bases clipped from V and 3 bases from J, the junction kept 3 bases outside the gene matches. The germline CDR1 and CDR2 sequences are SGHRS and YFSETQ. The CDR3 runs to 16 residues. CDR3 coding DNA: TGCGCCAGCAGCTTGGGACAGGGGGCTGGTGGAAACACCATATATTTT. Its translation: CASSLGQGAGGNTIYF.

V and J are TRBV19 and TRBJ1-4; D gene ambiguous. Per the germline V gene, CDR1 is LNHDA and CDR2 is SQIVND (reference sequence). V dropped 7 bases and J dropped 0 bases, with 15 bases sitting between them. CDR3 size: 16 residues. The CDR3 region has the DNA TGTGCCAGTACCCCAAACGGCCGCGCAACTAATGAAAAACTGTTTTTT. Encoded protein: CASTPNGRATNEKLFF. Full variable domain (rest looked up from reference TRBV19 and TRBJ1-4): DGGITQSPKYLFRKEGQNVTLSCEQNLNHDAMYWYRQDPGQGLRLIYYSQIVNDFQKGDIAEGYSVSREKKESFPLTVTSAQKNPTAFYLCASTPNGRATNEKLFFGSGTQLSVL.

This chain uses TRBV4-1 with TRBJ1-1; D is uncertain. This CDR3 region has 15 residues. The V end was cut by 4 bases, the J end by 4 bases, with 16 bases between. Germline V gives CDR1 MGHRA, CDR2 YSYEKL. The DNA of the CDR3 is TGCGCCAGCAGCCGGAAACCCGGGGATCGCACTGAAGCTTTCTTT. Its translation is CASSRKPGDRTEAFF.

The genes are TRBV7-2 and TRBJ2-7; D not resolved. In germline, CDR1 is SGHTA, CDR2 FQGNSA. The CDR3 runs 11 residues. Trimming removed 5 bases at V and 7 bases at J, with 9 bases between. The CDR3 sequence: CASSPMIEQYF. CDR3 nucleotides: TGTGCCAGCAGCCCTATGATAGAGCAGTACTTC. Combining the CDR3 with reference TRBV7-2 and TRBJ2-7 gives the whole variable domain GAGVSQSPSNKVTEKGKDVELRCDPISGHTALYWYRQSLGQGLEFLIYFQGNSAPDKSGLPSDRFSAERTGGSVSTLTIQRTQQEDSAVYLCASSPMIEQYFGPGTRLTVT.

The chain links TRBV5-4 to TRBJ1-2; 7 positions match TRBD1. This CDR3 is 14 amino acids long. The V segment lost 6 bases and the J segment 2 bases; nucleotides outside the gene matches: 7. Germline V gene lookup returns CDR1 SGHNT and CDR2 YYREEE (reference sequence). The CDR3 DNA reads TGTGCCAGCACCCGGGACAGCGGGAACTATGGCTACACCTTC. Translating it yields CASTRDSGNYGYTF.

The gene calls are TRBV5-5 and TRBJ1-1; no firm D call. V was shortened by 4 bases and J by 8 bases, with 15 bases between the two germline ends. CDR1 and CDR2 from the germline V gene are SGHKS and YYEKEE (reference sequence). The CDR3 is made up of 13 amino acids. CDR3 nucleotide sequence: TGTGCCAGCAGCCGGGATCTGGTGATAGAAGCTTTCTTT. Its protein is CASSRDLVIEAFF. The full variable domain, with the rest looked up from reference TRBV5-5 and TRBJ1-1, is DAGVTQSPTHLIKTRGQQVTLRCSPISGHKSVSWYQQVLGQGPQFIFQYYEKEERGRGNFPDRFSARQFPNYSSELNVNALLLGDSALYLCASSRDLVIEAFFGQGTRLTVV.

The genes are TRBV29-1 and TRBJ1-5, with 9 bases lining up with TRBD1. Trimming removed 5 bases from V and 2 bases from J; junction bases left unmatched: 7. CDR1 and CDR2 (germline): SQVTM, ANQGSEA. The CDR3 is made up of 15 amino acids. The CDR3 nucleotides are TGCAGCGTTACTACGGGACAGGGTGGCAATCAGCCCCAGCATTTT. It is translated as CSVTTGQGGNQPQHF.

A few counts support this clone. This sequence joins TRBV6-4 and TRBJ1-1; D is uncertain. V was shortened by 2 bases and J by 0 bases, with 4 bases between the two germline ends. Germline V gene lookup returns CDR1 MRHNA and CDR2 SNTAGT. The CDR3 has 13 residues. Here the CDR3 reads CASSDQVNTEAFF. CDR3 sequence (DNA): TGTGCCAGCAGTGACCAGGTGAACACTGAAGCTTTCTTT.

The chain joins TRBV9 to TRBJ2-6; no firm D call. Germline V gene sequence: CDR1 SGDLS, CDR2 YYNGEE. V was cut by 3 bases and J by 0 bases, with 4 bases left in between. The CDR3 length is 14 residues. In DNA, the CDR3 is TGTGCCAGCAGCGCGTACTCTGGGGCCAACGTCCTGACTTTC. As protein: CASSAYSGANVLTF.

This clone was found a few times. The rearrangement links TRBV5-1 to TRBJ1-2, with TRBD1 as a possible D gene (5 bases). V was clipped by 5 bases and J by 4 bases, with 15 bases between them. CDR3 length: 14 residues. Germline V gene data show CDR1 as SGHRS and CDR2 as YFSETQ. CDR3 loop: CASRPPGGAYGYTF. CDR3 sequence (DNA): TGCGCCAGCAGACCCCCTGGGGGTGCCTATGGCTACACCTTC.

The chain carries TRBV27 and TRBJ2-5; 9 bases agree with TRBD1. CDR3 size: 14 residues. V lost 3 bases to trimming and J lost 5 bases; unmatched junction nucleotides: 4. Germline CDR1 is MNHEY and CDR2 is SMNVEV (reference sequence). This chain's CDR3 is CASSFDRGTETQYF. As DNA, the CDR3 is TGTGCCAGCAGTTTCGACAGGGGGACGGAGACCCAGTACTTC.

The chain combines TRBV7-9 with TRBJ2-1; 8 positions match TRBD2. This CDR3 spans 17 amino acids. The V gene end was trimmed by 5 bases and the J gene end by 6 bases; junction bases not matched to a gene: 15. CDR1 is SEHNR and CDR2 is FQNEAQ in the germline V gene (reference sequence). CDR3 protein: CASSQETGTREPNEQFF. Written as DNA, the CDR3 is TGTGCCAGCAGCCAAGAAACCGGGACTAGAGAACCCAATGAGCAGTTCTTC.

The V and J genes are TRBV12-3 or TRBV12-4 and TRBJ1-2, with D unresolved. The CDR3 sequence is 11 residues long. Trimming took off 3 bases at V and 10 bases at J, with 9 bases between the two ends. CDR3 protein: CASSFGTAYTF. For the CDR3, the DNA is TGTGCCAGCAGTTTTGGCACAGCCTACACCTTC.

The chain employs TRBV6-5 and TRBJ2-7; 7 positions match TRBD1. This CDR3 comprises 13 residues. The ends lost 6 bases at V and 3 bases at J; junction bases unmatched: 5. Germline CDR1 reads MNHEY; CDR2 reads SVGAGI. The chain's CDR3 is CASRRQGVYEQYF. The DNA for the CDR3 is TGTGCCAGCAGGCGACAGGGAGTCTACGAGCAGTACTTC.

V usage is TRBV7-2 and J usage is TRBJ1-5, with D uncertain. V was pared by 2 bases and J by 10 bases, with 12 bases between. CDR3 length equals 13 residues. The germline gives CDR1 SGHTA, CDR2 FQGNSA. The CDR3, as DNA: TGTGCCAGCAGCTTATCGGAAGATCTACCCCAGCATTTT. Encoded protein: CASSLSEDLPQHF.

The chain couples TRBV3-1 (or the pseudogene TRBV3-2) to TRBJ2-3; 7 bases fit TRBD2. The CDR3 extends over 15 amino acids. Germline V CDR1 and CDR2: LGHDT, YNNKEL (reference sequence). With 3 bases clipped from V and 2 bases from J, the junction kept 5 bases outside the gene matches. CDR3 in DNA: TGTGCCAGCAGCCACGCCGGGACTAACACAGATACGCAGTATTTT. It specifies CASSHAGTNTDTQYF.

This chain uses TRBV10-3 with TRBJ2-7; 7 bases are shared with TRBD1. Germline CDR1 and CDR2: ENHRY and SYGVKD. The CDR3 has 14 residues. J lost 1 base, V lost 5 bases, and 5 bases had no gene match. In nucleotides, the CDR3 is TGTGCCATCAGTTCCGGGACAGTATCCTACGAGCAGTACTTC. Translated, it gives CAISSGTVSYEQYF.